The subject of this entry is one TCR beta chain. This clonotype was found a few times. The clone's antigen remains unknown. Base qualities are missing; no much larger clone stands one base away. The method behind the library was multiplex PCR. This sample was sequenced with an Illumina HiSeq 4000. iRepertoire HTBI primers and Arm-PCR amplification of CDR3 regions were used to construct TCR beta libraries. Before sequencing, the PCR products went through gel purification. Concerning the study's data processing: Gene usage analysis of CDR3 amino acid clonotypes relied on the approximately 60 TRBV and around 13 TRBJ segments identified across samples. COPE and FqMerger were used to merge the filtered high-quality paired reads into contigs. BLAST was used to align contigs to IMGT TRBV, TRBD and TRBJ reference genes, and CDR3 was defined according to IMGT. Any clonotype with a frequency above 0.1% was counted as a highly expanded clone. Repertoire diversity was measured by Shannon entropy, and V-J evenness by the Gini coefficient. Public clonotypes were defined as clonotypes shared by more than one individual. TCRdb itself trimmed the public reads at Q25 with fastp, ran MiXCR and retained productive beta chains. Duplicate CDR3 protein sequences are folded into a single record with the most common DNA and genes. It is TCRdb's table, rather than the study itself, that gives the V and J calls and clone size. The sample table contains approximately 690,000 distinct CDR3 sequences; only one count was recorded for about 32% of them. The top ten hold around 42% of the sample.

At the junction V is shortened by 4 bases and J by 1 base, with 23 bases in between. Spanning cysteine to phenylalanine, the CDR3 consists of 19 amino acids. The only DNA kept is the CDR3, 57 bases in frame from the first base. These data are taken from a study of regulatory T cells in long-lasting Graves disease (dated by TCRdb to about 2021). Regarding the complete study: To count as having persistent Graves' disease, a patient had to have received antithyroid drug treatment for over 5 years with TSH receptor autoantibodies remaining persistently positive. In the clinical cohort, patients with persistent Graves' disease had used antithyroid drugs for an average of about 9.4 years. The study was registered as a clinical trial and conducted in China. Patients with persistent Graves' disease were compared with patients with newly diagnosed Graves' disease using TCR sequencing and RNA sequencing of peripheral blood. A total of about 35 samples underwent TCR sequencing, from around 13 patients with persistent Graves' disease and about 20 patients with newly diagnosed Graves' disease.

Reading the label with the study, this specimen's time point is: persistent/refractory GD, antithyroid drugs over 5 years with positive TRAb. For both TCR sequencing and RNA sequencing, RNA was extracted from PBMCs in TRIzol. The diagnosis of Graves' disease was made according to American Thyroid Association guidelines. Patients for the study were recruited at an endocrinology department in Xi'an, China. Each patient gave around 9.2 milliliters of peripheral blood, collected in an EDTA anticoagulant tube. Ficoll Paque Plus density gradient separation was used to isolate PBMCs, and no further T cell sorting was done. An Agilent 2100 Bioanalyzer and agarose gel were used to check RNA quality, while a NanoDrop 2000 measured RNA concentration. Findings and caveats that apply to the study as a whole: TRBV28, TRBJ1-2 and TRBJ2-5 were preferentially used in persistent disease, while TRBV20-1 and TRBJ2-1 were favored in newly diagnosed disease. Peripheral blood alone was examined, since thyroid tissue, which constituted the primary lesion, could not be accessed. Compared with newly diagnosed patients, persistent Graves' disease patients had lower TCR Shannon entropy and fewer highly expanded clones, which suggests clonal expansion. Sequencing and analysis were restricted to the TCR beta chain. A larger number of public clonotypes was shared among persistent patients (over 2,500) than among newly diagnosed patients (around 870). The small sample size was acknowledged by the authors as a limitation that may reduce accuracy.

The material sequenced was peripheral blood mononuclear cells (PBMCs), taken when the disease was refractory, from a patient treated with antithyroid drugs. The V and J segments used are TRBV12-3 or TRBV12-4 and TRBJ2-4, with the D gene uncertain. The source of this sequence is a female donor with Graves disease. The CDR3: CASSSRPPERTAAKNIQYF. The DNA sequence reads TGTGCCAGCAGTTCCCGCCCCCCGGAGAGGACGGCGGCCAAAAACATTCAGTACTTC.